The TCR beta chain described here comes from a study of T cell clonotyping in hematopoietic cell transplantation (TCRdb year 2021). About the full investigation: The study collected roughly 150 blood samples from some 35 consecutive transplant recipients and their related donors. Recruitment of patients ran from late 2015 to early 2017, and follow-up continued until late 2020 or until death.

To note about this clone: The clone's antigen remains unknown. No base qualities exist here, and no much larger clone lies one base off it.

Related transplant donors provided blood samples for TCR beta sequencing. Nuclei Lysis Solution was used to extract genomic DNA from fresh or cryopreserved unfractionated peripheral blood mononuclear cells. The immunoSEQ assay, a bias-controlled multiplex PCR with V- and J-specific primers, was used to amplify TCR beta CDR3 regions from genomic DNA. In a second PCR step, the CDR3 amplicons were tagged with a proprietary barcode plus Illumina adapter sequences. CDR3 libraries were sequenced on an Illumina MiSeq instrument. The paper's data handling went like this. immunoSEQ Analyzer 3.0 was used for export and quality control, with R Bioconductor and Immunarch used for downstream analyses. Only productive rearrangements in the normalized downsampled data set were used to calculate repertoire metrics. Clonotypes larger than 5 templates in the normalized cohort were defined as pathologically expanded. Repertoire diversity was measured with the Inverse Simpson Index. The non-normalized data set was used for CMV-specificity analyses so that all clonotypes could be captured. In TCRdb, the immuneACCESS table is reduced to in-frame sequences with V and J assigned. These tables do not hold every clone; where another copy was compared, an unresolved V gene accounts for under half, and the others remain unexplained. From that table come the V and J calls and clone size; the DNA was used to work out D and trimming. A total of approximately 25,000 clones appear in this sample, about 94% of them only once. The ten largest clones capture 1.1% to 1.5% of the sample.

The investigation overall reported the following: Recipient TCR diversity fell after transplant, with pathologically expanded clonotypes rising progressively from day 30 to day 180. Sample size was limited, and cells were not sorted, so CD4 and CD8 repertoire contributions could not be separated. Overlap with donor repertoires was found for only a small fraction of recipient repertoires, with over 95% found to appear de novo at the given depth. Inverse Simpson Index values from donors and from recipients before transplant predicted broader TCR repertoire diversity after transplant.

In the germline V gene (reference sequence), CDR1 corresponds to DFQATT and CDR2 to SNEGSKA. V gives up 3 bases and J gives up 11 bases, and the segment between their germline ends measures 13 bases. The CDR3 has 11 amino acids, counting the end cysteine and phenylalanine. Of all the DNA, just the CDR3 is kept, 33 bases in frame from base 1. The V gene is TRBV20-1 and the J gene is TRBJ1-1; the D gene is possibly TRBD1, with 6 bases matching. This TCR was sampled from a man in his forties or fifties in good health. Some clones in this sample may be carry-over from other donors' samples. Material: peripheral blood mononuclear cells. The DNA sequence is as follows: TGCAGTGCTAGTGGGGGGGCCGGGGCTTTCTTT. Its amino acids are CSASGGAGAFF.